This entry features one TCR beta chain sequence. Original data processing: Estimation of nucleated cell counts was performed using reference gene primer amplification. Measured with immunoSEQ multiplex PCR; TCRdb has only the in-frame clones, and not every one. V and J calls and clone size follow that table, whereas D and trimming were derived from the DNA. This table has 60,000 to 90,000 clones, 75% to 95% appearing once. This sample was taken from a study of blood T cell repertoires in COVID-19. Looking at the study overall: Samples came from the United States, Italy and Spain, spanning acute and convalescent COVID-19. PBMCs, B-cell-depleted T cells, or T cells were the source of the cDNA or gDNA that made up the material.

Germline-derived CDR1 and CDR2 are SNHLY and FYNNEI. Trimming stripped 8 bases from V and 1 base from J, with 15 bases between. The CDR3 consists of 14 residues. The sequenced sample was peripheral blood. The rearrangement uses TRBV2 and TRBJ2-7; D is unclear. The source of this sequence is a woman over 75 with acute or convalescent COVID-19. The DNA for the CDR3 is TGTGCCAGCCGAGTCGGCCCAGCGTCCTACGAGCAGTACTTC. Translated, it gives CASRVGPASYEQYF.